This T cell receptor (beta chain) was identified in a study of graft-versus-host responses after intestinal transplantation. For the study at large: Recipients underwent multivisceral, liver-intestinal, or isolated intestinal transplants. All of the recipients had induction that used anti-thymocyte globulin, then tacrolimus and steroids for around three years.

Findings and caveats of the study: Detection of GvH clones occurred in recipient marrow, and some had their first appearance in ileum or blood.

With 2 bases removed from V and 1 base from J, the gap between germline ends came to 10 bases. The germline CDR1 and CDR2 sequences are LGHNA and YSLEER. The CDR3 loop spans 15 amino acids. For this clone: As yet, its antigen is unknown.

TCRdb's copy holds only in-frame clones and misses some; the assay was immunoSEQ multiplex PCR. The sample comprises 40,000 or so clones, more than 85% of which are singletons, and approximately 20% rests with the top ten. The receptor was derived from a human donor who was the organ donor for an intestinal transplant. The chain combines TRBV4-3 with TRBJ2-3; a weak D match, TRBD2 (5 bases). Sequenced here: unstimulated CD8+ T cells sorted from spleen or lymph node cells, sampled before transplant. The CDR3 nucleotides are TGCGCCAGCAGCCAACAACTAGGGCGCACAGATACGCAGTATTTT. This translates into CASSQQLGRTDTQYF.